The 14 T cell receptor beta chains below all came from one sample that was sequenced in a study of breast tumors, draining lymph nodes, adjacent tissues. Via MiXCR, TCRdb re-called the multiplex PCR reads, giving one row per CDR3 protein. The sample has hundreds of thousands of distinct CDR3 sequences, approximately 29% seen once; the top ten hold 1.1% to 1.5%. Samples came from axillary lymph nodes draining the breast cancer. The source material was axillary lymph node tissue. Receptors originate from a female donor with breast cancer. Some clones in this sample may be carry-over from other donors' samples.

The chain combines TRBV2 with TRBJ1-5, with D maybe TRBD1 (6 bases). CDR3 length: 12 residues. The germline V gene encodes CDR1 SNHLY and CDR2 FYNNEI. V lost 11 bases to trimming and J lost 14 bases, with 22 bases between them. This CDR3 reads CAGQQGRPYEHF. Written as DNA, the CDR3 is TGTGCCGGTCAACAGGGAAGACCCTACGAGCATTTT.

This clonotype was detected only a few times. The V gene is TRBV27, the J gene TRBJ2-7; D may correspond to TRBD1 or TRBD2 (7 bases each). Per the germline V gene, CDR1 is MNHEY and CDR2 is SMNVEV (reference sequence). The CDR3 has 14 residues. V was clipped by 4 bases and J by 2 bases, with 12 bases between them. In nucleotides, the CDR3 is TGTGCCAGCAGTTATCAGGGGGGGGCCTACGAGCAGTACTTC. It specifies CASSYQGGAYEQYF.

The sample holds many counts of this clonotype. This chain connects TRBV20-1 to TRBJ2-1, with 9 nucleotides matching TRBD1. The V gene's germline CDR1 is DFQATT and CDR2 SNEGSKA (reference sequence). The ends lost 2 bases at V and 6 bases at J; junction bases unmatched: 11. The CDR3 has 16 amino acids. For the CDR3, the DNA is TGCAGTGCTAGAAACCCGGGACAGGGAATGGGCAATGAGCAGTTCTTC. It encodes CSARNPGQGMGNEQFF.

This clonotype occurred many times. The rearrangement joins TRBV11-2 to TRBJ2-1, with unresolved D. The CDR3 length is 14 residues. Germline loops: CDR1 SGHAT, CDR2 FQNNGV. V dropped 6 bases and J dropped 9 bases, with 18 bases sitting between them. This chain's CDR3 is CASRDVGRSSEQFF. In DNA form, the CDR3 reads TGTGCCAGCAGGGACGTAGGACGCTCCAGTGAGCAGTTCTTC.

This chain links TRBV12-3 or TRBV12-4 with TRBJ1-4; 9 bases are shared with TRBD1. V shed 7 bases, J shed 8 bases, and the junction held 14 bases outside the gene matches. CDR3 length equals 16 residues. CDR3 region: CASNQGQGGLNEKLFF. The CDR3 DNA sequence: TGTGCCAGCAACCAGGGACAGGGAGGTTTGAACGAAAAACTGTTTTTT.

The chain uses TRBV6-5 and TRBJ1-5; D unresolved. The CDR3 is 15 residues long. Germline V lookup: CDR1 MNHEY, CDR2 SVGAGI. Trimming left V 5 bases short and J 2 bases short, with 13 bases between. Written as DNA, the CDR3 is TGTGCCAGCAGTCCAGGCGCACTCCGCAATCAGCCCCAGCATTTT. As protein: CASSPGALRNQPQHF.

A remark on this clonotype: A much larger clone lies one base from this, so it may be a read error. This rearrangement joins TRBV5-1 to TRBJ2-5, with 7 nucleotides matching TRBD1. This CDR3 is 14 amino acids long. Looked up from germline, CDR1 is SGHRS and CDR2 is YFSETQ. Trimming took 8 bases from V and 4 from J; bases not matched to a gene: 11. CDR3: CASMVTGSGETQYF. The CDR3, as DNA: TGCGCCAGTATGGTGACAGGGAGCGGAGAGACCCAGTACTTC.

There are a few counts of this clonotype. This may arise from a read error, as a much more abundant clone is one base away. In nucleotides, the CDR3 is TGCAGAAACGGACTAGCCAAGGAGACCCCGTACTTC. Its protein is CRNGLAKETPYF. This chain connects TRBV20-1 to TRBJ2-5; 8 nucleotides match TRBD2. CDR3 length: 12 amino acids. The germline CDR1 and CDR2 sequences are DFQATT and SNEGSKA (reference sequence).

There are many counts of this clonotype. The genes are TRBV27 and TRBJ2-7, with TRBD1 matching 8 bases. There are 13 residues in the CDR3. Per the germline V gene, CDR1 is MNHEY and CDR2 is SMNVEV (reference sequence). The V gene end was trimmed by 7 bases and the J gene end by 5 bases; junction bases not matched to a gene: 7. CDR3 sequence: CASTTGELHEQYF. The CDR3 bases are TGTGCCAGCACGACAGGGGAACTTCACGAGCAGTACTTC.

This clonotype appeared many times. J is TRBJ2-3 and V is TRBV19; 8 bases are a match to TRBD1. The CDR3 sequence is 15 residues long. The germline V gene has CDR1 LNHDA and CDR2 SQIVND (reference sequence). J gave up 6 bases and V 3 bases, and 8 bases lay outside the gene matches. The CDR3 coding sequence is TGTGCCAGTAGTATTGCCGGACAGGGTATTGATACGCAGTATTTT. Translating gives CASSIAGQGIDTQYF.

This chain connects TRBV6-2 or TRBV6-3 to TRBJ2-4; 7 positions match TRBD2. V lost 3 bases and J lost 6; bases outside the gene matches: 2. CDR1 MNHEY and CDR2 SVGEGT come from the germline V gene. This CDR3 is built from 13 residues. Here the CDR3 DNA reads TGTGCCAGCAGTTATGCTAGCGGAAACATTCAGTACTTC. Its protein is CASSYASGNIQYF.

The chain combines TRBV20-1 with TRBJ1-2; TRBD1 matches 7 bases. Germline CDR1 and CDR2: DFQATT and SNEGSKA (reference sequence). This CDR3 is 15 amino acids long. Trimming at V came to 5 bases and at J to 7 bases, leaving 16 bases not matched to a gene. The DNA of the CDR3 is TGCAGTGCTTCAACCGGGACAGTTCCCCCTCGTGGCTACACCTTC. Encoded protein: CSASTGTVPPRGYTF.

This clonotype was observed many times. The chain couples TRBV5-8 to TRBJ2-6; 7 bases agree with TRBD1. The CDR3 runs to 15 residues. Germline V CDR1 and CDR2: SGHTS, YDEGEE. V shed 7 bases and J 2 bases; nucleotides not matched to a gene: 6. The CDR3 DNA follows: TGTGCCAGCCGAGGAGACAGGGCTGGGGCCAACGTCCTGACTTTC. This encodes CASRGDRAGANVLTF. Full variable domain (missing parts from reference TRBV5-8 and TRBJ2-6): EAGVTQSPTHLIKTRGQQATLRCSPISGHTSVYWYQQALGLGLQFLLWYDEGEERNRGNFPPRFSGRQFPNYSSELNVNALELEDSALYLCASRGDRAGANVLTFGAGSRLTVL.

A word on this clonotype: The junction differs from germline at one of its ends, possibly a read error. The chain carries TRBV15 and TRBJ2-1; D remains unclear. Germline V gives CDR1 LNHNV, CDR2 YYDKDF (reference sequence). This CDR3 spans 14 amino acids. The CDR3 loop is CATSGETTPNEQLF. CDR3 nucleotide sequence: TGTGCCACCAGCGGGGAAACTACTCCCAATGAGCAGCTCTTC.